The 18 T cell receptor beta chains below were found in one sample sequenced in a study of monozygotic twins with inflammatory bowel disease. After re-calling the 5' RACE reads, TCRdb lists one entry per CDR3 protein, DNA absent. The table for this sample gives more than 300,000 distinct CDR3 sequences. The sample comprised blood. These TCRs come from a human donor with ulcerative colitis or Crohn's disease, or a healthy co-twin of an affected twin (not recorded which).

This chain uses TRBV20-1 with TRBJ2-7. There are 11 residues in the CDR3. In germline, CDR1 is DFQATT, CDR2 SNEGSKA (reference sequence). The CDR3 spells CSARDREKQYF.

CDR3 loop: CASSPRGRSPDTQYF. The rearrangement links TRBV7-2 to TRBJ2-3. Germline loops: CDR1 SGHTA, CDR2 FQGNSA. The CDR3 is 15 residues long.

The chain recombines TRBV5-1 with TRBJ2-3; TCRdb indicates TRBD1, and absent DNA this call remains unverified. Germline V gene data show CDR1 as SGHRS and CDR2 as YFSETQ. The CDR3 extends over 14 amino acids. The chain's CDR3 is CASSFRTGTDTQYF.

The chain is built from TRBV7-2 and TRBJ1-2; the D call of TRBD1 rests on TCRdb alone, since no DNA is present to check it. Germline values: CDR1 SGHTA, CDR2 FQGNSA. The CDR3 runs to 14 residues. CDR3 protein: CASSHYREDYGYTF.

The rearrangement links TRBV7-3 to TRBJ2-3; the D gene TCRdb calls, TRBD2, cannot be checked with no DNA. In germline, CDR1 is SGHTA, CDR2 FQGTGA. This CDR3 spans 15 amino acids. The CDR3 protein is CASSPGWATTDTQYF. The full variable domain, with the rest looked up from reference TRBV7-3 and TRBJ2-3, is GAGVSQTPSNKVTEKGKYVELRCDPISGHTALYWYRQSLGQGPEFLIYFQGTGAADDSGLPNDRFFAVRPEGSVSTLKIQRTERGDSAVYLCASSPGWATTDTQYFGPGTRLTVL.

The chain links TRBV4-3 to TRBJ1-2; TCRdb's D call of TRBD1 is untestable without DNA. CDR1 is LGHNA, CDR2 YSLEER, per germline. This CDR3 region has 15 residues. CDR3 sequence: CASSPGNQGAYGYTF.

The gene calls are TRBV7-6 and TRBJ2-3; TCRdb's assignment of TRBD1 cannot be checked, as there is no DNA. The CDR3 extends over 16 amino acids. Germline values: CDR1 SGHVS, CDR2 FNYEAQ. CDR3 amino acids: CASSMGQGRVTDTQYF.

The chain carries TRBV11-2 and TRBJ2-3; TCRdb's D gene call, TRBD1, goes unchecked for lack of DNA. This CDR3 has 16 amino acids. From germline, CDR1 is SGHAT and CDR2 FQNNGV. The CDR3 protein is CASSSPVGDGTDTQYF.

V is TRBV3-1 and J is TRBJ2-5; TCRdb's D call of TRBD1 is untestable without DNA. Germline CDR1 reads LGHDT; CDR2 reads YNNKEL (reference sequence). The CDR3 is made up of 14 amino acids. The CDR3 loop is CASKRTIGTETQYF.

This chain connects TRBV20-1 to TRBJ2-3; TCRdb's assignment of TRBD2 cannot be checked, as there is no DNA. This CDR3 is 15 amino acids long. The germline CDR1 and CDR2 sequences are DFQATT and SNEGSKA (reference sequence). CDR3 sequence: CSGPGLAGYTDTQYF.

The chain's CDR3 is CASRGGSSNQPQHF. The chain uses TRBV6-1 and TRBJ1-5. The CDR3 extends over 14 amino acids. Germline CDR1 is MNHNS and CDR2 is SASEGT.

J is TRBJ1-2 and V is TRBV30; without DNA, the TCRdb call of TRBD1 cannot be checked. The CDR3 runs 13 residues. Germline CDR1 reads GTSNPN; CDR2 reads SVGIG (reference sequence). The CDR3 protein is CAWSRVLRYGYTF.

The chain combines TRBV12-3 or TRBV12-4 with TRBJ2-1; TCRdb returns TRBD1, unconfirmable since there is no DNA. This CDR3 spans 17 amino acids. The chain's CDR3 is CASSAPTVGNGKNEQFF.

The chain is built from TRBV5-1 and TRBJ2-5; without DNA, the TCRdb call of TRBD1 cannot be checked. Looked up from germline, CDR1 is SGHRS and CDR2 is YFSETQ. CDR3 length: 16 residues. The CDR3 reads CASSRRDRGSQETQYF.

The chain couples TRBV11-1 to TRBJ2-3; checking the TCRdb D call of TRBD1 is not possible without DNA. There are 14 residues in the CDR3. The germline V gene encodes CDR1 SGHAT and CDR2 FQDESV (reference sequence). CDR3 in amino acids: CASSLARGADTQYF.

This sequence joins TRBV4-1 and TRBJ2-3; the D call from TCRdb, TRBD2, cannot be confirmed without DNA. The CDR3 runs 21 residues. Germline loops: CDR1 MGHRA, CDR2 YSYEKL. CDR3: CASSQDVGTGQVPSSTDTQYF.

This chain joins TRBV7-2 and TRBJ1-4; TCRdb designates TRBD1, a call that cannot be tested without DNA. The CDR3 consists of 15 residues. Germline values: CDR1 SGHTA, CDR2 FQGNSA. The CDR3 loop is CASSFEGTGGGERFF.

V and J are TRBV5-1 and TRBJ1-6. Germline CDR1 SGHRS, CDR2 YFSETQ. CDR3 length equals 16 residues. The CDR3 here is CASSLHPPQANSPLHF.